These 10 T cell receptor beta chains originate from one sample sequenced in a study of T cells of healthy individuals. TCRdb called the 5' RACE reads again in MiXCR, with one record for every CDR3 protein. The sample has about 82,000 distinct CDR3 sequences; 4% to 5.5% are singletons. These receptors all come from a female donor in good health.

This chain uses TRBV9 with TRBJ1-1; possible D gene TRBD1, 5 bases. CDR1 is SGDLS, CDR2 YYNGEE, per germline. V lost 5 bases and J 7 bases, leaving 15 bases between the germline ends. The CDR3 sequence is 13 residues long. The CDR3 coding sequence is TGTGCCAGCAGGAACCCCGACAGACTTGAAGCTTTCTTT. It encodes CASRNPDRLEAFF.

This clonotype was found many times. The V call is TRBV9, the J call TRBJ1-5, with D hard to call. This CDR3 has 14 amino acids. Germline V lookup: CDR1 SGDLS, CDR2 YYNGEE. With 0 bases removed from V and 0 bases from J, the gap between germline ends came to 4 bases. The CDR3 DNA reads TGTGCCAGCAGCGTAGACTCTAGCAATCAGCCCCAGCATTTT. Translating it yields CASSVDSSNQPQHF.

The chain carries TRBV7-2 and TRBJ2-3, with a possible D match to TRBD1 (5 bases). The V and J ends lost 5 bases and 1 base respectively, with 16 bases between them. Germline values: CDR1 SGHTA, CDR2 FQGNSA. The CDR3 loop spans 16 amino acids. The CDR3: CASSPPGLYGTDTQYF. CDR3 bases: TGTGCCAGCAGCCCTCCAGGGTTGTATGGCACAGATACGCAGTATTTT.

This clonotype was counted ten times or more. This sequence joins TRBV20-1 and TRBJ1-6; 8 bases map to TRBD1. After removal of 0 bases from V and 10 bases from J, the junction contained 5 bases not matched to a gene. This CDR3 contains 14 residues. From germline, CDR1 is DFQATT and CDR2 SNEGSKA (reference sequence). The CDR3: CSAREARGQSPLHF. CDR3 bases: TGCAGTGCTAGAGAAGCCAGGGGGCAGTCACCCCTCCACTTT.

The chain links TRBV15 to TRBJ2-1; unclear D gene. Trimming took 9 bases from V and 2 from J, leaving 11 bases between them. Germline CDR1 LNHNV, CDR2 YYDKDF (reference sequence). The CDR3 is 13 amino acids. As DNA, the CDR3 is TGTGCCACAAAGGGTAGTCCCTACAATGAGCAGTTCTTC. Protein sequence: CATKGSPYNEQFF. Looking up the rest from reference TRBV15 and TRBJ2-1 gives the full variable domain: DAMVIQNPRYQVTQFGKPVTLSCSQTLNHNVMYWYQQKSSQAPKLLFHYYDKDFNNEADTPDNFQSRRPNTSFCFLDIRSPGLGDTAMYLCATKGSPYNEQFFGPGTRLTVL.

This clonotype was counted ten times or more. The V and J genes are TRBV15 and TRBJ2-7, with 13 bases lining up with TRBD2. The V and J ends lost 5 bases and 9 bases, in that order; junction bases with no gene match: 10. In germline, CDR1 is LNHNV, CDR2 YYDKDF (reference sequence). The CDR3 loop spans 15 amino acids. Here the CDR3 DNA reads TGTGCCACCAGCCCGGGACTAGCGGGGCTCGGGGGGCAGTACTTC. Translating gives CATSPGLAGLGGQYF. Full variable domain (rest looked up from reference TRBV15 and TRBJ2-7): DAMVIQNPRYQVTQFGKPVTLSCSQTLNHNVMYWYQQKSSQAPKLLFHYYDKDFNNEADTPDNFQSRRPNTSFCFLDIRSPGLGDTAMYLCATSPGLAGLGGQYFGPGTRLTVT.

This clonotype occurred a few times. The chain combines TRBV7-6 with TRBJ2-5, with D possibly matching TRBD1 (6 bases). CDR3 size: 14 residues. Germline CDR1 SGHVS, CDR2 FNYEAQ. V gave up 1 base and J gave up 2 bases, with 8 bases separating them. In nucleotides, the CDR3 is TGTGCCAGCAGCTTAGGGACAGCTCAAGAGACCCAGTACTTC. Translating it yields CASSLGTAQETQYF.

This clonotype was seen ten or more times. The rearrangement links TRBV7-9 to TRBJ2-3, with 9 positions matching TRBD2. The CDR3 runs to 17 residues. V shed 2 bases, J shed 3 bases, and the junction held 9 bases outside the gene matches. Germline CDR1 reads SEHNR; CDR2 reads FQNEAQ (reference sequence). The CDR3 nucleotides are TGTGCCAGCAGCTTAAGTGGCGGGAGGGCCTTGACAGATACGCAGTATTTT. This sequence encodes CASSLSGGRALTDTQYF. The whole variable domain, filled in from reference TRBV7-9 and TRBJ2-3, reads DTGVSQNPRHKITKRGQNVTFRCDPISEHNRLYWYRQTLGQGPEFLTYFQNEAQLEKSRLLSDRFSAERPKGSFSTLEIQRTEQGDSAMYLCASSLSGGRALTDTQYFGPGTRLTVL.

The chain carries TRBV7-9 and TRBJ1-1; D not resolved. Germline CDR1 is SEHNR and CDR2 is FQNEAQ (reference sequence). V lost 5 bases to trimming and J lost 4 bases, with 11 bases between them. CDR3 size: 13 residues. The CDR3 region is CASSLVGFTEAFF. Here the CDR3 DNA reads TGTGCCAGCAGCCTCGTGGGATTCACTGAAGCTTTCTTT.

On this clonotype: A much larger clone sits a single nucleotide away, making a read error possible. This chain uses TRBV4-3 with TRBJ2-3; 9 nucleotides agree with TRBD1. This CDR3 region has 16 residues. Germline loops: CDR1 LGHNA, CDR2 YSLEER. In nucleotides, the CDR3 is TGCGCCAGCAGCCAAGGGACAGGGGTAGGGACAGATACGCGGTATTTT. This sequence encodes CASSQGTGVGTDTRYF.